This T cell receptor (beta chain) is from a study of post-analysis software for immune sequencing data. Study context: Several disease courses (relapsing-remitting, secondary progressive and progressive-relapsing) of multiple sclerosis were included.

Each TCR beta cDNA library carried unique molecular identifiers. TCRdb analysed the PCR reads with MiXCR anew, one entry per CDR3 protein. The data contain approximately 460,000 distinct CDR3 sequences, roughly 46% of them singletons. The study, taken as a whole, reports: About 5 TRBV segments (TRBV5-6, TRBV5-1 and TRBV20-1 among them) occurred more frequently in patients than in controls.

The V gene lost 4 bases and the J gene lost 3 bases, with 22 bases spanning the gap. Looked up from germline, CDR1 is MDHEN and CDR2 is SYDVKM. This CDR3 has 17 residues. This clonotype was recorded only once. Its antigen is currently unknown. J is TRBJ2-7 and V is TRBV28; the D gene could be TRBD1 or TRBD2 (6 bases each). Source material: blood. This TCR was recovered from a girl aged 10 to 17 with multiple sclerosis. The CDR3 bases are TGTGCCAGCAGTTACCCCATAGGAGGGGGTAGAGACTACGAGCAGTACTTC. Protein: CASSYPIGGGRDYEQYF.